Below, 24 T cell receptor beta chains from the same sample are listed, as sequenced in a study of T cells in Graves' hyperthyroidism and ophthalmopathy. Amplified regions were TCR beta CDR3 sequences from RNA transcripts. When the TCR CDR3 underwent first-round RT-PCR, the HTBI primer set was used. TCRdb ran MiXCR on the multiplex PCR reads and lists one entry per CDR3 protein. The data contain a few hundred thousand distinct CDR3 sequences, about half of them singletons. The sample was peripheral blood or thyroid tissue (not recorded which). These receptors were obtained from a woman between 18 and 30 years old with Graves' hyperthyroidism.

A remark on this clonotype: Because the CDR3 is missing its conserved closing phenylalanine or tryptophan, this is likely a read error. The limits of the CDR3 on the DNA are not certain, so only TCRdb's listed CDR3 is given. V gene TRBV19 combines with J gene TRBJ1-4. The CDR3 totals 8 residues, both ends included. Germline V CDR1 and CDR2: LNHDA, SQIVND (reference sequence). This CDR3 reads CASSIVGV.

This clonotype was picked up many times. This sequence joins TRBV29-1 and TRBJ2-7; D unresolved. V gave up 2 bases and J gave up 0 bases, with 11 bases separating them. The CDR3 consists of 14 residues. CDR1 and CDR2 from the germline V gene are SQVTM and ANQGSEA. The CDR3 nucleotides are TGCAGCGTTGAATGGGCTTCCACCTCCTACGAGCAGTACTTC. Translated, it gives CSVEWASTSYEQYF.

Note on this clonotype: A much larger clone lies one base from this, so it may be a read error. The chain combines TRBV29-1 with TRBJ2-7, with 7 bases aligning to TRBD2. The CDR3 is 14 residues long. The V gene's germline CDR1 is SQVTM and CDR2 ANQGSEA. V shed 4 bases, J shed 3 bases, and the junction held 9 bases outside the gene matches. The DNA for the CDR3 is TGCAGCGTTGGAGTTCGGGAGCGGGGCTACGAGCAGTACTTC. Translation: CSVGVRERGYEQYF.

This clonotype was seen only once. A much larger clone differs from this one at a single base, so this may be a read error. This chain joins TRBV2 and TRBJ1-5; no firm D call. Germline V gene data show CDR1 as SNHLY and CDR2 as FYNNEI. This CDR3 contains 14 residues. CDR3 bases: TGTGCCAGCAGTGAGACGAACGGGGATCAGCACCAGCATTTT. Encoded protein: CASSETNGDQHQHF.

Ten or more counts support this clonotype. This chain links TRBV7-8 with TRBJ2-7; 11 bases align to TRBD2. This CDR3 spans 15 amino acids. Trimming took 5 bases from V and 3 from J; bases not matched to a gene: 6. Per the germline V gene, CDR1 is SGHVS and CDR2 is FQNEAQ. CDR3 region: CASSKSGTSGYEQYF. The CDR3 nucleotides read TGTGCCAGCAGCAAATCCGGGACTAGCGGCTACGAGCAGTACTTC.

This chain connects TRBV6-1 to TRBJ2-5, with TRBD1 matching 7 bases. CDR1 is MNHNS, CDR2 SASEGT, per germline. The CDR3 is 17 residues long. V gave up 0 bases and J gave up 4 bases; unmatched junction bases: 11. In DNA, the CDR3 is TGTGCCAGCAGTGAAGCCAGCAGTTCGGGACAGCCAGAGACCCAGTACTTC. Its translation is CASSEASSSGQPETQYF.

As regards this clonotype: Possible read error: a much larger clone is one base away. The chain links TRBV20-1 to TRBJ1-1; 8 bases agree with TRBD1. CDR1 and CDR2 (germline): DFQATT, SNEGSKA (reference sequence). The CDR3 sequence is 14 residues long. CDR3: CSASGQGSNTQAFF. CDR3 sequence (DNA): TGCAGTGCCAGTGGACAGGGATCGAACACTCAAGCTTTCTTT.

Remarks on this clonotype: Without the conserved terminal phenylalanine or tryptophan, this CDR3 likely stems from a read error. J is TRBJ1-6 and V is TRBV13, with a tentative D call TRBD1 (6 bases). CDR3 size: 14 residues. From germline, CDR1 is PRHDT and CDR2 FYEKMQ (reference sequence). Trimming took 4 bases from V and 13 from J, leaving 17 bases between them. As DNA, the CDR3 is TGTGCCAGCAGCTACTGGGACAAAAAGAGGCCCCTCCACCTT. The encoded protein is CASSYWDKKRPLHL.

The V call is TRBV29-1, the J call TRBJ1-2; 9 bases fit TRBD1. J was trimmed by 6 bases and V by 7 bases; bases with no gene match: 9. The CDR3 loop spans 13 amino acids. The germline V gene encodes CDR1 SQVTM and CDR2 ANQGSEA. In DNA, the CDR3 is TGCAGCGGTGGGGACAGGGTCGTCGATGGCTACACCTTC. Amino acid sequence: CSGGDRVVDGYTF.

This clonotype was observed a few times. The J gene is TRBJ1-2, the V gene TRBV25-1; D uncertain. The CDR3 is 13 amino acids. Germline lookup yields CDR1 MGHDK and CDR2 SYGVNS. Deletions cut 6 bases from V and 5 bases from J, with 13 bases between. The CDR3 region is CASSEDMGYGYTF. The CDR3 DNA sequence: TGTGCCAGCAGCGAAGATATGGGGTATGGCTACACCTTC.

This clonotype appeared a few times. V is TRBV7-9 and J is TRBJ1-2; D unclear. Germline lookup yields CDR1 SEHNR and CDR2 FQNEAQ (reference sequence). Trimming cost V 5 bases and J 4 bases, with 14 bases left between them. This CDR3 contains 14 residues. CDR3 sequence reads: CASSPVPGIYGYTF. CDR3 bases: TGTGCCAGCAGCCCTGTACCGGGGATCTATGGCTACACCTTC.

This sequence joins TRBV2 and TRBJ2-7, with 11 bases that match TRBD2. This CDR3 contains 16 residues. With 6 bases clipped from V and 1 base from J, the junction kept 8 bases outside the gene matches. The germline CDR1 and CDR2 sequences are SNHLY and FYNNEI. Written as DNA, the CDR3 is TGTGCCAGCAGGGAGGGGCTAGCGGGAGGTTCCTACGAGCAGTACTTC. This sequence encodes CASREGLAGGSYEQYF.

This clonotype has only a few counts. V and J are TRBV15 and TRBJ1-5, with D perhaps matching TRBD1 (6 bases). Trimming removed 10 bases from V and 4 bases from J, with 17 bases in between. Germline V CDR1 and CDR2: LNHNV, YYDKDF (reference sequence). This CDR3 region has 14 residues. CDR3 in DNA: TGTGCCAGCAGTGGGCGCAGGGGAAATCAGCCCCAGCATTTT. It yields the protein CASSGRRGNQPQHF.

V and J are TRBV24-1 and TRBJ2-5; D possibly uses TRBD1 or TRBD2 (5 bases each). The ends were cut back, 7 bases at V and 11 bases at J, with 22 bases in the middle. Germline CDR1 reads KGHDR; CDR2 reads SFDVKD. The CDR3 totals 14 residues. DNA for the CDR3: TGTGCCACCAGATCCGGGACGGCTAACAATGAGCAGTACTTC. As protein: CATRSGTANNEQYF.

This clonotype has at least ten counts. Here the CDR3 DNA reads TGTGCCAGCAGCTCAACGGACAATTTTGCAAAACTGTTTTTT. This gives the protein CASSSTDNFAKLFF. The V gene is TRBV7-2, the J gene TRBJ1-4; D might be TRBD1 (5 bases). With 4 bases removed from V and 10 bases from J, the gap between germline ends came to 16 bases. Germline CDR1 reads SGHTA; CDR2 reads FQGNSA. CDR3 length: 14 amino acids.

This clonotype was found a few times. The gene calls are TRBV6-1 and TRBJ2-7, with TRBD1 identical over 10 bases. This CDR3 spans 14 amino acids. Germline V gene lookup returns CDR1 MNHNS and CDR2 SASEGT. J was trimmed by 3 bases and V by 7 bases; bases with no gene match: 6. CDR3 nucleotide sequence: TGTGCCAGCAACGCCGGGACAGGGGACTACGAGCAGTACTTC. Amino acids: CASNAGTGDYEQYF.

Details on this clonotype: A junction boundary mismatches the germline segment, possibly from a read error. The genes are TRBV9 and TRBJ1-1; D may be TRBD1 (5 bases). CDR3 length: 15 residues. Germline V gene lookup returns CDR1 SGDLS and CDR2 YYNGEE. For the CDR3, the DNA is TGTGCCAGCAGTTTTACAGGACCGCGGGGCACTGAGGCTTTCTTT. Amino acid sequence: CASSFTGPRGTEAFF.

The rearrangement uses TRBV10-3 and TRBJ1-5; no reliable D call. This CDR3 contains 12 residues. V lost 7 bases and J 8 bases, leaving 12 bases between the germline ends. Germline lookup yields CDR1 ENHRY and CDR2 SYGVKD. The CDR3 region has the DNA TGTGCCATCATCCCGGGGTATGAGCCCCAGCATTTT. This gives the protein CAIIPGYEPQHF.

The gene calls are TRBV2 and TRBJ1-2; 10 positions agree with TRBD1. The CDR3 loop spans 15 amino acids. Trimming at V came to 4 bases and at J to 2 bases, leaving 4 bases not matched to a gene. Germline V gene sequence: CDR1 SNHLY, CDR2 FYNNEI. The CDR3 reads CASSVPGQGNYGYTF. The CDR3 nucleotides read TGTGCCAGCAGTGTTCCGGGACAGGGGAACTATGGCTACACCTTC.

This clonotype was found many times. V is TRBV7-2 and J is TRBJ2-5; D is ambiguous. Trimming pared 5 bases from V and 4 bases from J, leaving 17 bases between. Germline V gene lookup returns CDR1 SGHTA and CDR2 FQGNSA. The CDR3 has 15 residues. The CDR3 region is CASSPQSRGGETQYF. In nucleotides, the CDR3 is TGTGCCAGCAGCCCCCAGTCACGCGGCGGAGAGACCCAGTACTTC. Filled out from reference TRBV7-2 and TRBJ2-5, the complete variable domain reads GAGVSQSPSNKVTEKGKDVELRCDPISGHTALYWYRQSLGQGLEFLIYFQGNSAPDKSGLPSDRFSAERTGGSVSTLTIQRTQQEDSAVYLCASSPQSRGGETQYFGPGTRLLVL.

This chain connects TRBV20-1 to TRBJ2-7; either TRBD1 or TRBD2 may supply D (6 bases each). V was trimmed by 3 bases and J by 2 bases, leaving 14 bases between them. CDR1 is DFQATT and CDR2 is SNEGSKA in the germline V gene (reference sequence). The CDR3 contains 14 residues. The CDR3 DNA follows: TGCAGTGCTAGGGGGGCAGGACTAACCTACGAGCAGTACTTC. It codes for CSARGAGLTYEQYF.

This clonotype showed up many times. The rearrangement uses TRBV7-3 and TRBJ1-2; TRBD1 matches 7 bases. The ends lost 4 bases at V and 8 bases at J; junction bases unmatched: 7. Germline V gives CDR1 SGHTA, CDR2 FQGTGA. The CDR3 loop spans 13 amino acids. CDR3 bases: TGTGCCAGCAGCTCGACAGGGACCAGGGGCTACACCTTC. Its protein is CASSSTGTRGYTF. Using reference TRBV7-3 and TRBJ1-2 for the parts outside the CDR3, the full variable domain is GAGVSQTPSNKVTEKGKYVELRCDPISGHTALYWYRQSLGQGPEFLIYFQGTGAADDSGLPNDRFFAVRPEGSVSTLKIQRTERGDSAVYLCASSSTGTRGYTFGSGTRLTVV.

The genes are TRBV12-3 or TRBV12-4 and TRBJ1-4; weak D call: TRBD1 (6 bases). The CDR3 extends over 15 amino acids. The V end was cut by 3 bases, the J end by 5 bases, with 13 bases between. Here the CDR3 reads CASSFPGTQNEKLFF. As DNA, the CDR3 is TGTGCCAGCAGTTTCCCCGGGACACAGAATGAAAAACTGTTTTTT.

The chain combines TRBV20-1 with TRBJ1-5; D unresolved. This CDR3 region has 14 residues. The germline V and J ends were trimmed by 3 bases and 5 bases, with 14 bases remaining between them. CDR1 and CDR2 (germline): DFQATT, SNEGSKA (reference sequence). The CDR3 is CSASPSLDHQPQHF. Written as DNA, the CDR3 is TGCAGTGCTAGTCCGAGCCTAGACCATCAGCCCCAGCATTTT.